This T cell receptor (beta chain) derives from a study of molecular identifiers for immune sequencing clone quantification (dated by TCRdb to 2016 to 2019). With respect to the entire study: For a replicate experiment, RNA from approximately 20,000 or 100,000 naive CD8 T cells was divided into five aliquots, of which four were sequenced. This methods study used CD8 T cells to benchmark TCR RNA copy counting and molecular-identifier clustering-based TCR repertoire sequencing (MIDCIRS).

Overall study outcomes, separate from this receptor: When barcode sub-clustering was not used, chimeric consensus sequences inflated TCR diversity, with chimeras reaching as high as 47%. In CMV-specific effector cells, over 99% of molecules were held by clones above 20 RNA copies, whereas under 1% of molecules were held by such clones in naive cells. Identical TCR molecules sharing a barcode could cause highly expanded clone sizes to be underestimated. Modeling estimated approximately 3 recovered TCR RNA copies per cell, compared with approximately 9.5 by digital PCR, which implies roughly 27% capture efficiency. Even against a background of 750,000 to 1,000,000 naive CD8 T cells, spiked-in Jurkat TCR RNA amounting to a single cell's worth was reported to be detectable. The naive libraries included spiked-in Jurkat TCR RNA (roughly 11 copies' worth), and this RNA is not part of the donor repertoire.

The receptor library was made with PCR. The data were produced on an Illumina HiSeq 4000. Bulk TCR libraries were made following a previously described method, with the TCR primers given in Table S5. Total RNA was purified with the Qiagen AllPrep DNA/RNA kit. Reads from multiple sequencing runs of the same library were pooled before analysis. Regarding the original processing steps: Reads were retained only if the reads had an exact TCR constant sequence, and the retained reads were trimmed to 150 nt and grouped according to their 12-nt molecular barcodes. Within each barcode group, reads were sub-clustered at a 15% Levenshtein threshold, and quality-weighted consensus sequences were built per RNA molecule. Non-functional sequences were discarded, and so were lower-count sequences lying one edit away from another sequence. Barcode sub-clusters with fewer than 20% of the maximum read count were removed, based on fitting two negative binomial distributions. TCRdb applied fastp at Q25 and MiXCR to the public reads, then kept only in-frame beta chains. Under each unique CDR3 protein, matching rows form one entry showing the most common genes and DNA. For this entry, the V and J calls and clone size follow TCRdb and not the study's own pipeline. The sample records 490,000 or so distinct CDR3 sequences, roughly 23% of which are singletons. The leading ten clones occupy 0.7% to 0.95% of the sample.

Libraries of naive CD8 T cells were built from anywhere between about 20,000 and 1,000,000 sorted cells, with 10%, 30% or 50% of the purified RNA used. Naive CD8 T cells, defined as CD8+CD4-CCR7+CD45RA+, were FACS-sorted into RLT Plus buffer on a BD FACSAria II. Approximately eleven TCR copies' worth of Jurkat RNA were spiked into about 20,000-1,000,000 naive CD8 T cell samples to test detection sensitivity. Enrichment of CD8 T cells was performed with RosetteSep CD8+ T Cell Enrichment Cocktail and Ficoll-Paque, after which ACK red cell lysis was carried out. CDR1 SNHLY and CDR2 FYNNEI were looked up in the germline V gene. The CDR3 sequence holds 16 residues, the cysteine and phenylalanine included. CDR3 DNA only is kept here, 48 bases in frame from base 1. This clonotype appeared a few times. The antigen it recognizes is unknown. A junction boundary mismatches the germline segment, possibly from a read error.

The chain employs TRBV2 and TRBJ1-2, with 7 bases aligning to TRBD1. The clonotype was recovered from a human donor in good health. Some libraries in this study had Jurkat cell RNA spiked in. Sample: naive CD8+ T cells from blood, with Jurkat cell RNA spiked in. In the paper's terms, the cell subset or site label means: FACS-sorted CD8+CD4-CCR7+CD45RA+ naive T cells. Here is the DNA: TGTGTCAGCAGTGAAGCCCAGACAGGGCCAAACTATGGCTACACCTTC. Its protein product is CVSSEAQTGPNYGYTF.